A selection of T cell receptor beta chains follows, all from one sample in a study of T cell clonotyping in hematopoietic cell transplantation. Clones were read by immunoSEQ multiplex PCR, and TCRdb kept only the in-frame ones, dropping some. The sample consists of about 9,000 clones, about 79% of them appearing once. The source was peripheral blood mononuclear cells, collected 180 days after allogeneic stem cell transplant. Every receptor here comes from a female patient in her fifties who had an allogeneic stem cell transplant from a related donor, so the T cells may come from the graft donor. Some clones in this sample may be carry-over from other donors' samples. The CDR3 runs from the conserved cysteine through the conserved F or W. The order of the fields is J gene, D gene, clone size, V gene, CDR3 DNA, CDR3 protein. The D gene is left open where the match is weak. Clone size is shown for a subset of rows, as once, few, many or a class of expanded clone.

TRBJ1-5 . . TRBV30 TGTGCCTGGAGTCTTGGCCCGTATAGCAATCAGCCCCAGCATTTT CAWSLGPYSNQPQHF
TRBJ2-7 TRBD2 few TRBV27 TGTGCCAGCAGTCCGCCTAGCGGGGGGGCCTACGAGCAGTACTTC CASSPPSGGAYEQYF
TRBJ2-7 . . TRBV7-3 TGTGCCAGCAGCTTGGGGGTCTCTCACGAGCAGTACTTC CASSLGVSHEQYF
TRBJ1-2 TRBD1 once TRBV6-1 TGTGCCAGCAGTGACCCGGACAGGGGGAACTATGGCTACACCTTC CASSDPDRGNYGYTF
TRBJ1-6 TRBD1 . TRBV19 TGTGCCAGTAGTATAGCCCCTAATCGACAGGGCTATAATTCACCCCTCCACTTT CASSIAPNRQGYNSPLHF
TRBJ1-5 TRBD1 . TRBV19 TGTGCCAGTAGAGACAGGGGGTACCCCAATCAGCCCCAGCATTTT CASRDRGYPNQPQHF
TRBJ2-1 . once TRBV11-2 TGTGCCAGCAGCTTAAGGGGGAGGGCTACGTACAATGAGCAGTTCTTC CASSLRGRATYNEQFF
TRBJ1-6 . . TRBV19 TGTGCCAGTAGTATGACAGTGTATAATTCACCCCTCCACTTT CASSMTVYNSPLHF
TRBJ1-6 . once TRBV9 TGTGCCAGCAGCGTAACGTCACCCCTCCACTTT CASSVTSPLHF
TRBJ1-1 . . TRBV19 TGTGCCAGTATGCTATATGAGGACACTGAAGCTTTCTTT CASMLYEDTEAFF
TRBJ1-5 . . TRBV6-6 TGTGCCACCTGGCGGGCGCAGGGCAATCAGCCCCAGCATTTT CATWRAQGNQPQHF
TRBJ1-1 . . TRBV29-1 TGCAGTGCTCCCGAGGGGGACCCCGATGAAGCTTTCTTT CSAPEGDPDEAFF
TRBJ1-6 . . TRBV4-1 TGCGCCAGCAGCCAAGGACGTCCGAATTCACCCCTCCACTTT CASSQGRPNSPLHF
TRBJ1-2 TRBD1 . TRBV6-6 TGTGCCAGCAGTCGGACAGGGTCAGACTATGGCTACACCTTC CASSRTGSDYGYTF
TRBJ1-3 TRBD1 . TRBV4-3 TGCGCCAGCAGCCAAGACCCCGACAGGGCCGGAAACACCATATATTTT CASSQDPDRAGNTIYF
TRBJ1-1 TRBD1 . TRBV29-1 TGCAGCGTTTTCACAGGGGGATGGAACACTGAAGCTTTCTTT CSVFTGGWNTEAFF
TRBJ1-1 . . TRBV14 TGTGCCAGCAGCCAAGATTTATTTCGGGACCAGAACACTGAAGCTTTCTTT CASSQDLFRDQNTEAFF
TRBJ2-7 . . TRBV29-1 TGCAGCGTTGAGAGGGAGAACTACGAGCAGTACTTC CSVERENYEQYF
TRBJ2-2 TRBD2 . TRBV5-1 TGCGCCAGCCGGGGAGGGATCGACGGGGAGCTGTTTTTT CASRGGIDGELFF
TRBJ2-7 TRBD1 . TRBV6-1 TGTGCCAGCAGTGACGGACAGGGGGAGGGCGAGCAGTACTTC CASSDGQGEGEQYF
TRBJ2-3 . few TRBV6-6 TGTGCCAGCAGTTACTCGAAGAGGGGTACAGATACGCAGTATTTT CASSYSKRGTDTQYF
TRBJ1-2 . . TRBV5-1 TGCGCCAGCAGCCCGGACCAGAGTTCTGGCTACACCTTC CASSPDQSSGYTF
TRBJ2-3 . few TRBV5-6 TGTGCCAGCAGCTCAACAATAAGCACAGATACGCAGTATTTT CASSSTISTDTQYF
TRBJ2-7 . . TRBV4-3 TGCGCCAGCAGCCAAGAACCAGGGGTAGTGGGCGAGCAGTACTTC CASSQEPGVVGEQYF
TRBJ2-1 . . TRBV4-3 TGCGCCAGCAGCCAAGAACTAGCCGATGAGCAGTTCTTC CASSQELADEQFF
TRBJ1-2 TRBD1 . TRBV29-1 TGCAGCGTCCCATTGACAGGGCAGGTAACCTCCTCTAACTATGGCTACACCTTC CSVPLTGQVTSSNYGYTF
TRBJ2-1 TRBD2 . TRBV5-1 TGCGCCAGCAGCTTGGTTCGACTAGCGGGGGGGCAGTCCTACAATGAGCAGTTCTTC CASSLVRLAGGQSYNEQFF
TRBJ1-1 TRBD1 . TRBV6-5 TGTGCCAGCAGGCTCGGACAGGGGGCTGGCACTGAAGCTTTCTTT CASRLGQGAGTEAFF
TRBJ2-1 TRBD1 large TRBV7-9 TGTGCCAGCAGGCCCGGGACAGGGGCCTACAATGAGCAGTTCTTC CASRPGTGAYNEQFF
TRBJ2-7 . . TRBV11-2 TGTGCCAGCAGCTTAGCTGACGAGCAGTACTTC CASSLADEQYF
TRBJ1-4 . . TRBV6-5 TGTGCCAGCACCGCAGGGGCGCGTGAAAAACTGTTTTTT CASTAGAREKLFF
TRBJ2-7 . . TRBV6-6 TGTGCCAGCACATCTCGGTTGGACTACGAGCAGTACTTC CASTSRLDYEQYF
TRBJ1-6 TRBD1 . TRBV9 TGTGCCAGCAGCGTTAGCGCGGGACAGAATTCACCCCTCCACTTT CASSVSAGQNSPLHF
TRBJ2-7 . . TRBV2 TGTGCCAGCAAGGAGGGGGTTGCCTACGAGCAGTACTTC CASKEGVAYEQYF
TRBJ2-2 . . TRBV13 TGTGCCAGCTCACTCGTAGCGAGAGGGACCGGGGAGCTGTTTTTT CASSLVARGTGELFF
TRBJ2-7 . . TRBV6-5 TGTGCCAGCAGTGCCCCGACCTTCTACGAGCAGTACTTC CASSAPTFYEQYF
TRBJ2-7 TRBD1 . TRBV25-1 TGTGCCAGCATTGGCCTGACAGGGGTGGGCTCCTACGAGCAGTACTTC CASIGLTGVGSYEQYF
TRBJ2-1 TRBD1 . TRBV7-2 TGTGCCAGCGTCTGGACAGGGGTCATCAATGAGCAGTTCTTC CASVWTGVINEQFF
TRBJ2-7 TRBD2 . TRBV7-2 TGTGCCAGCAGCTTCCCGGGACTAGCGGGGGGAAACGAGCAGTACTTC CASSFPGLAGGNEQYF
TRBJ1-6 . . TRBV6-5 TGTGCCAGCAGTTACTCGACCCAACCCCTCCACTTT CASSYSTQPLHF
TRBJ1-3 . . TRBV19 TGTGCCAGTAGTTCCTTTGGAAACACCATATATTTT CASSSFGNTIYF
TRBJ2-1 . . TRBV9 TGTGCCAGCAGCCAAACCCCGGGGTATGAGCAGTTCTTC CASSQTPGYEQFF
TRBJ1-2 . . TRBV28 TGTGCCAGCAGTTTACTTGGGGCTAACTATGGCTACACCTTC CASSLLGANYGYTF
TRBJ1-5 TRBD1 . TRBV6-1 TGTGCCAGCAGTGGAGTACAGGCAGGGGGCGTGCAGCCCCAGCATTTT CASSGVQAGGVQPQHF
TRBJ1-1 TRBD1 . TRBV19 TGTGCCAGTAGTATCGGCAGGGGGACAGGTCAAGATGAAGCTTTCTTT CASSIGRGTGQDEAFF
TRBJ2-7 TRBD1 large TRBV7-6 TGTGCCAGCAGCTTAGAGGACCGGGACAGGGGGTACGAGCAGTACTTC CASSLEDRDRGYEQYF
TRBJ2-5 TRBD1 . TRBV5-1 TGCGCCAGCAGTTCCTCCGGGACAGCAGAGACCCAGTACTTC CASSSSGTAETQYF
TRBJ1-5 . . TRBV9 TGTGCCAGCAGCCCCCGGGGGAGGGCTGATAGCAATCAGCCCCAGCATTTT CASSPRGRADSNQPQHF
TRBJ2-5 TRBD1 once TRBV7-2 TGTGCCAGCAGCCGGGGACAGCTCCAAGAGACCCAGTACTTC CASSRGQLQETQYF
TRBJ1-1 . . TRBV4-1 TGCGCCAGCAGCCAATGGGAGGGGGGGAACACTGAAGCTTTCTTT CASSQWEGGNTEAFF
TRBJ1-4 TRBD1 once TRBV19 TGTGCCAGTAGTATCGAGGGGGCGCTTGAAAAACTGTTTTTT CASSIEGALEKLFF
TRBJ1-2 . . TRBV25-1 TGTGCCAGCAGTGAATTGATGGAGGACTATGGCTACACCTTC CASSELMEDYGYTF
TRBJ2-7 . . TRBV11-2 TGTGCCAGCAGCTTAGACAGTAATGAGTACGAGCAGTACTTC CASSLDSNEYEQYF
TRBJ1-1 . . TRBV29-1 TGCAGCGCCGGAATTAGGACGAGTGAAGCTTTCTTT CSAGIRTSEAFF
TRBJ2-1 . . TRBV30 TGTGCCTGGAGGACAGGTACCTCCTACAATGAGCAGTTCTTC CAWRTGTSYNEQFF
TRBJ2-3 TRBD2 . TRBV11-2 TGTGCCAGCAGCGCCGGACCGGGACTAGCAACAGATACGCAGTATTTT CASSAGPGLATDTQYF
TRBJ2-1 . . TRBV14 TGTGCCAGCAGCCGAGAGATAGGTGAGCAGTTCTTC CASSREIGEQFF
TRBJ2-7 . . TRBV5-1 TGCGCCAGCAGCTCGGGACACTTCAACTACGGCGAGCAGTACTTC CASSSGHFNYGEQYF
TRBJ1-3 . once TRBV9 TGTGCCAGCAGCCTACTGGCCCGGGCGAGCTCTGGAAACACCATATATTTT CASSLLARASSGNTIYF
TRBJ1-3 TRBD1 . TRBV9 TGTGCCAGCAGCCCCAGGGACAGGAGTTGGACGAGCTCTGGAAACACCATATATTTT CASSPRDRSWTSSGNTIYF